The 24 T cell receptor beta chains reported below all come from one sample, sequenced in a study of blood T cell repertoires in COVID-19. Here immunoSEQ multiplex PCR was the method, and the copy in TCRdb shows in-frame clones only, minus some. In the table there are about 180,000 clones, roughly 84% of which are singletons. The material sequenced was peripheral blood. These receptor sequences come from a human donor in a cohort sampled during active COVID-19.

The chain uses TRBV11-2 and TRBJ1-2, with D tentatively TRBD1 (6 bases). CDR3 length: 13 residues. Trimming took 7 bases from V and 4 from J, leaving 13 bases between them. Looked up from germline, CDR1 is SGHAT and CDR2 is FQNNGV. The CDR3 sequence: CASTPTGSYGYTF. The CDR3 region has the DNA TGTGCCAGCACTCCGACAGGATCCTATGGCTACACCTTC.

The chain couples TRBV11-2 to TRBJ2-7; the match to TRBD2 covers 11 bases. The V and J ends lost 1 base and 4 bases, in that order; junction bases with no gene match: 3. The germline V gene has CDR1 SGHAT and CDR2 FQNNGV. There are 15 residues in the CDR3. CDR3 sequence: CASSLGLAGKYEQYF. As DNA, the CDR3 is TGTGCCAGCAGCTTAGGACTAGCGGGAAAATACGAGCAGTACTTC.

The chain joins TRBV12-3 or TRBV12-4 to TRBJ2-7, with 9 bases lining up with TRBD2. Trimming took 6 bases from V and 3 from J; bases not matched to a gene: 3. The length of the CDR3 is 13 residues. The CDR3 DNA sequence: TGTGCCAGCAGGGCTAGCGGGGTCTACGAGCAGTACTTC. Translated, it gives CASRASGVYEQYF.

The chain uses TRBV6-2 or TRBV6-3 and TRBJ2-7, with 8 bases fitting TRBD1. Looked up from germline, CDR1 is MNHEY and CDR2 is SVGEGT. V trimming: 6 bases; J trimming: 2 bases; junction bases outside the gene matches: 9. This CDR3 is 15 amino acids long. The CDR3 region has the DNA TGTGCCAGCAGCTCTCTTGGACAGGGAACCTACGAGCAGTACTTC. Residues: CASSSLGQGTYEQYF.

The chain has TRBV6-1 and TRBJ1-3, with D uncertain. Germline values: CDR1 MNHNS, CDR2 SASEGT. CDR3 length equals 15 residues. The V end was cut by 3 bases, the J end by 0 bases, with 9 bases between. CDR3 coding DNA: TGTGCCAGCAGTGATGCCCTAGACTCTGGAAACACCATATATTTT. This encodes CASSDALDSGNTIYF.

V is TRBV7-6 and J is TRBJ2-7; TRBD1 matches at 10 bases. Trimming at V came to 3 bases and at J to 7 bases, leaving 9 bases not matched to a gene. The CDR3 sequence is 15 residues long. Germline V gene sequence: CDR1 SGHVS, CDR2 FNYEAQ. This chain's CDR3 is CASSFTPGQGREQYF. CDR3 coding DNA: TGTGCCAGCAGCTTTACTCCGGGACAGGGGAGGGAGCAGTACTTC.

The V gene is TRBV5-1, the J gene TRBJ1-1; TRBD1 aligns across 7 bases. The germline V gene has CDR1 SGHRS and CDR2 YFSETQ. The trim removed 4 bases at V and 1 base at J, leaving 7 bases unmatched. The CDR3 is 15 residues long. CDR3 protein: CASSPDRARNTEAFF. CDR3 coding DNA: TGCGCCAGCAGCCCTGACAGGGCCCGGAACACTGAAGCTTTCTTT.

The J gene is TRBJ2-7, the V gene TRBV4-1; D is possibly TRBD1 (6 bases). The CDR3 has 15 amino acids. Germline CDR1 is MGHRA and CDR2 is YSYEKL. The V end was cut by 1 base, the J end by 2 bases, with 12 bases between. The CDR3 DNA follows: TGCGCCAGCAGCCAAGGACAGGCACCGACCTACGAGCAGTACTTC. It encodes CASSQGQAPTYEQYF.

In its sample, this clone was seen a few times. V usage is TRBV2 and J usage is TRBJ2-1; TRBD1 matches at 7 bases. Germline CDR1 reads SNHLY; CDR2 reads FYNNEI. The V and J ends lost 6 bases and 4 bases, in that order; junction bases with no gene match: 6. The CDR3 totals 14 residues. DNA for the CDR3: TGTGCCAGCAGACTAAGGGGGCTATACAATGAGCAGTTCTTC. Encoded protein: CASRLRGLYNEQFF. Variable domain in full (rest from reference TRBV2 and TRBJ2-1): EPEVTQTPSHQVTQMGQEVILRCVPISNHLYFYWYRQILGQKVEFLVSFYNNEISEKSEIFDDQFSVERPDGSNFTLKIRSTKLEDSAMYFCASRLRGLYNEQFFGPGTRLTVL.

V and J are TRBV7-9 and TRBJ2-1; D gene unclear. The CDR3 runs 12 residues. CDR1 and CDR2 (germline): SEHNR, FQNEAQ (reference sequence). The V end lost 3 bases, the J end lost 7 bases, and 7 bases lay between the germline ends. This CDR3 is CASSFVVNEQFF. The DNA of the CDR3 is TGTGCCAGCAGCTTTGTAGTTAATGAGCAGTTCTTC.

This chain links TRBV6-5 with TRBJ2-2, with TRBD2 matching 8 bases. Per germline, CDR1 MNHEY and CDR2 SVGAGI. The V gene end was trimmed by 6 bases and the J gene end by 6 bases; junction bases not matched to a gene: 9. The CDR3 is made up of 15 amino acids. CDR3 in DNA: TGTGCCAGCAGGCGACTAGCGTCCAAGGCCGGGGAGCTGTTTTTT. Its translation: CASRRLASKAGELFF.

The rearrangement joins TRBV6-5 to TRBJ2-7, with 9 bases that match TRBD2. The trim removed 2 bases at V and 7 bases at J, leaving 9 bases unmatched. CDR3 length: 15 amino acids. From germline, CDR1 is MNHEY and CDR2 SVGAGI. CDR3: CASSYGAGGAYEQYF. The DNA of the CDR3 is TGTGCCAGCAGTTACGGGGCGGGAGGGGCTTATGAGCAGTACTTC.

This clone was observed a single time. The CDR3 sequence: CASSSEAGANQPQHF. The CDR3 DNA reads as TGTGCCAGCAGCTCAGAGGCAGGGGCCAATCAGCCCCAGCATTTT. V is TRBV7-6 and J is TRBJ1-5; a possible D gene is TRBD1 (6 bases). The germline V gene has CDR1 SGHVS and CDR2 FNYEAQ. The CDR3 is 15 residues long. V dropped 4 bases and J dropped 3 bases, with 13 bases sitting between them.

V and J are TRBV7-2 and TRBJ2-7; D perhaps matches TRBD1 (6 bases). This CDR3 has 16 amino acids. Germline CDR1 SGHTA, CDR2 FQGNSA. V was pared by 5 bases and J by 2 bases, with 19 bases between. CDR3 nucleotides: TGTGCCAGCAGCACGACCGGGACACGATTTCCCTACGAGCAGTACTTC. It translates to CASSTTGTRFPYEQYF.

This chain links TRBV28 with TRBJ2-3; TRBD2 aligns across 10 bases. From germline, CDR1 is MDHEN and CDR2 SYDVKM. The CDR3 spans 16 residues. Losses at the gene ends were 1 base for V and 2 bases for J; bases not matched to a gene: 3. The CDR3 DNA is TGTGCCAGCAGTTTATTGGGACTAGCGCCCACAGATACGCAGTATTTT. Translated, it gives CASSLLGLAPTDTQYF. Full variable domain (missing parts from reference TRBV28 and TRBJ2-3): DVKVTQSSRYLVKRTGEKVFLECVQDMDHENMFWYRQDPGLGLRLIYFSYDVKMKEKGDIPEGYSVSREKKERFSLILESASTNQTSMYLCASSLLGLAPTDTQYFGPGTRLTVL.

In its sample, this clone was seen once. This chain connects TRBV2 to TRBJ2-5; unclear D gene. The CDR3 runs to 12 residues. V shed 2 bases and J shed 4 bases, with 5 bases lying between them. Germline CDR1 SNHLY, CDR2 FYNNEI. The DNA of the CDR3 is TGTGCCAGCAGTGAACCGCGAGAGACCCAGTACTTC. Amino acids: CASSEPRETQYF.

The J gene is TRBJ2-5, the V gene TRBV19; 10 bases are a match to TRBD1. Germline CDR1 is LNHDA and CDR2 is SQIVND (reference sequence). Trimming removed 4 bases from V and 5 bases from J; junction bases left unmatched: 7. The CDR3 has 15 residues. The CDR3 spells CASSRSTGGEETQYF. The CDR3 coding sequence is TGTGCCAGTAGTAGGTCGACAGGGGGCGAGGAGACCCAGTACTTC.

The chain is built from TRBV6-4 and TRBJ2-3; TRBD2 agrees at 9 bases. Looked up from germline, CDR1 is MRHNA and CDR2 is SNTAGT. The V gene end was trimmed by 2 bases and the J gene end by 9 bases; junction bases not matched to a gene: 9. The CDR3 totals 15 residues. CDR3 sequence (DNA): TGTGCCAGCAGTGACCGGTCTAGCGGGGCCGGAACGCAGTATTTT. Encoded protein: CASSDRSSGAGTQYF.

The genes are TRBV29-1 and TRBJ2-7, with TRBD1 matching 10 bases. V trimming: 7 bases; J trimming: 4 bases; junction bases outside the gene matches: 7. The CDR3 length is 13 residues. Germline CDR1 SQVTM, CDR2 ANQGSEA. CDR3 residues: CSAAGTGVYEQYF. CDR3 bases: TGCAGCGCCGCCGGGACAGGGGTATACGAGCAGTACTTC.

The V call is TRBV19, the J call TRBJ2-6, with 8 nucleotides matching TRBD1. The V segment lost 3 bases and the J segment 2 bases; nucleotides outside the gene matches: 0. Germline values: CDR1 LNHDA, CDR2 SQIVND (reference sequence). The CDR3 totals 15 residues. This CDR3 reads CASSMTGAGANVLTF. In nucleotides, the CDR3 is TGTGCCAGTAGTATGACAGGGGCTGGGGCCAACGTCCTGACTTTC.

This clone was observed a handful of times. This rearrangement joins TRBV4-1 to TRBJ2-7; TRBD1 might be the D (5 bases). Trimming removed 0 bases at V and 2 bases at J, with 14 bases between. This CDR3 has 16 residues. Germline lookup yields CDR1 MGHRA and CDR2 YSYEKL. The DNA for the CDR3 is TGCGCCAGCAGCCAAGATCCCACAGGTCGGACCTACGAGCAGTACTTC. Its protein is CASSQDPTGRTYEQYF.

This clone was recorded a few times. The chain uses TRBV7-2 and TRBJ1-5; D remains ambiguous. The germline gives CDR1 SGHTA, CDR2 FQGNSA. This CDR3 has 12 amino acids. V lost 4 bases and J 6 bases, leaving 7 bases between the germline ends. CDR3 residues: CASSSSVQPQHF. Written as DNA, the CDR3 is TGTGCCAGCAGCTCCTCGGTTCAGCCCCAGCATTTT.

The CDR3 nucleotides read TGTGCCAGTAGAGACAGGGGGCTTGGGTCACCCCTCCACTTT. Amino acid sequence: CASRDRGLGSPLHF. J is TRBJ1-6 and V is TRBV19, with 10 bases matching TRBD1. V lost 6 bases, J lost 10 bases, and 6 bases stayed unmatched. Germline CDR1 reads LNHDA; CDR2 reads SQIVND (reference sequence). The CDR3 totals 14 residues.

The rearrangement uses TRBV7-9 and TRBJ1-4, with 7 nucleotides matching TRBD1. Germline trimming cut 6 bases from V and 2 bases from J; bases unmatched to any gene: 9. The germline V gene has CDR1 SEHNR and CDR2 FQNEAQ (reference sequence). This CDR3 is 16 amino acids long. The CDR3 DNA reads TGTGCCAGCAGTCTTACAAGGGGGCTGACTAATGAAAAACTGTTTTTT. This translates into CASSLTRGLTNEKLFF.